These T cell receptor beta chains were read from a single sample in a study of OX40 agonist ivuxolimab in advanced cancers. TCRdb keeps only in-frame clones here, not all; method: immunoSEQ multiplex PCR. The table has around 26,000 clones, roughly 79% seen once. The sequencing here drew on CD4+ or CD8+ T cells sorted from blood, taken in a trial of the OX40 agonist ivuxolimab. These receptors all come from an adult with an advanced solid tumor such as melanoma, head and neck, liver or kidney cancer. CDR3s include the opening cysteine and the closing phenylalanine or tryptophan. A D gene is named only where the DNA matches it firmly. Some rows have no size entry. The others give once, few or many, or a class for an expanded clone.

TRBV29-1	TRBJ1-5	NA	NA	CSGSTGRGQPQHF	TGCAGCGGTTCGACCGGCAGGGGACAGCCCCAGCATTTT
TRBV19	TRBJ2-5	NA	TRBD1	CASREMTGDPKAQYF	TGTGCCAGTAGGGAAATGACAGGGGACCCGAAGGCCCAGTACTTC
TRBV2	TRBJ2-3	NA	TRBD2	CASKRLAEDTQYF	TGTGCCAGCAAGCGACTAGCGGAAGATACGCAGTATTTT
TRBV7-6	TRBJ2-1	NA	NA	CASSSTGYAGDEQFF	TGTGCCAGCAGCTCAACGGGATACGCGGGCGATGAGCAGTTCTTC
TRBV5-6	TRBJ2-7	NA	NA	CASSLRVGADEQYF	TGTGCCAGCAGCTTGAGAGTCGGGGCCGACGAGCAGTACTTC
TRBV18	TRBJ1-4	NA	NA	CASSPPSGSEGKLFF	TGTGCCAGCTCACCACCGTCAGGGTCCGAAGGAAAACTGTTTTTT
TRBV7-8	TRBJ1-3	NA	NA	CASSLRGRASGNTIYF	TGTGCCAGCAGCTTACGAGGGAGGGCCTCTGGAAACACCATATATTTT
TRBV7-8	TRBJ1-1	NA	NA	CASSLSTGGRTEAFF	TGTGCCAGCAGCTTAAGTACGGGGGGGCGGACTGAAGCTTTCTTT
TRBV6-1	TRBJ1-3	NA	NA	CASRSMDGSGGTIYF	TGTGCCAGCAGATCGATGGACGGTTCCGGGGGCACCATATATTTT
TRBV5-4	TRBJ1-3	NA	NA	CASSPGGASSGNTIYF	TGTGCCAGCAGCCCGGGGGGGGCAAGCTCTGGAAACACCATATATTTT
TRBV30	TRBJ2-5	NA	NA	CAWNRGRGETQYF	TGTGCCTGGAACCGGGGGCGGGGAGAGACCCAGTACTTC
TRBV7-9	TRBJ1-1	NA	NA	CASSFPNTEAFF	TGTGCCAGCAGCTTCCCCAACACTGAAGCTTTCTTT
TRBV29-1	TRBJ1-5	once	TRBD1	CSVYRGGLNSNQPQHF	TGCAGCGTTTACAGGGGAGGGCTAAATAGCAATCAGCCCCAGCATTTT
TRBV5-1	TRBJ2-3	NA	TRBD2	CASGKISGGPEDTQYF	TGCGCCAGCGGAAAAATAAGCGGGGGGCCGGAAGATACGCAGTATTTT
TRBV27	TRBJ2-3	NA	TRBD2	CASSLSPGLAGLVTDTQYF	TGTGCCAGCAGTTTATCGCCGGGACTAGCGGGGCTGGTGACAGATACGCAGTATTTT
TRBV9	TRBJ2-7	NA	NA	CASSVDQGHF	TGTGCCAGCAGCGTAGACCAGGGACACTTC
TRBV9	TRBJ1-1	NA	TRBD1	CASSFTGAGTEAFF	TGTGCCAGCAGCTTCACAGGGGCTGGGACTGAAGCTTTCTTT
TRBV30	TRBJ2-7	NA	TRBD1	CAWIRDRTYEQYF	TGTGCCTGGATCAGGGACAGGACCTACGAGCAGTACTTC
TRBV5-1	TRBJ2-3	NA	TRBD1	CASSLEIQGAGTDTQYF	TGCGCCAGCAGCTTGGAAATCCAGGGGGCTGGCACAGATACGCAGTATTTT
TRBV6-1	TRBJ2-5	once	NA	CASREEETQYF	TGTGCCAGCAGGGAGGAGGAGACCCAGTACTTC
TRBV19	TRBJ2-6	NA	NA	CASSKEPTGLSGANVLTF	TGTGCCAGTAGTAAGGAACCGACAGGCCTCTCTGGGGCCAACGTCCTGACTTTC
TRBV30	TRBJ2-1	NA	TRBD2	CAWRAGTSGISYNEQFF	TGTGCCTGGAGGGCCGGGACTAGCGGGATTTCCTACAATGAGCAGTTCTTC
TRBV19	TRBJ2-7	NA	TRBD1	CASTTTGGMGEQYF	TGTGCCAGTACCACGACAGGGGGCATGGGCGAGCAGTACTTC
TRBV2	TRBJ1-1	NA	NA	CASPQGPKNTEAFF	TGTGCCAGCCCCCAGGGTCCCAAGAACACTGAAGCTTTCTTT
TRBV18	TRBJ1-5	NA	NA	CASSLIRDQPQHF	TGTGCCAGCTCACTGATCAGGGATCAGCCCCAGCATTTT
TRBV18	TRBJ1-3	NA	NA	CASSRNTGISGNTIYF	TGTGCCAGCTCACGCAATACAGGGATCTCTGGAAACACCATATATTTT
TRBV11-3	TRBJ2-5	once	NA	CASSLTSREEQYF	TGTGCCAGCAGCTTAACATCCCGAGAGGAGCAGTACTTC
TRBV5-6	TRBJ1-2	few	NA	CASSGGGNYGYTF	TGTGCCAGCAGCGGCGGGGGTAACTATGGCTACACCTTC
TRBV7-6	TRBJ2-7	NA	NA	CASSLDPGQGYEQYF	TGTGCCAGCAGCTTAGATCCGGGACAAGGTTACGAGCAGTACTTC
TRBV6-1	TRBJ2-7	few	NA	CASRDGKAGSSHEQYF	TGTGCCAGCCGTGACGGGAAGGCAGGGAGTTCCCACGAGCAGTACTTC
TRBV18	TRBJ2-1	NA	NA	CASSPPSQINEQFF	TGTGCCAGCTCACCACCTAGCCAGATCAATGAGCAGTTCTTC
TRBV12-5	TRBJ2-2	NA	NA	CASGQGTFGELFF	TGTGCTAGTGGCCAGGGGACCTTCGGGGAGCTGTTTTTT
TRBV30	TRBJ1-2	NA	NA	CAWSSANYGYTF	TGTGCCTGGAGTTCTGCTAACTATGGCTACACCTTC
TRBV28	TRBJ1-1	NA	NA	CASSQTGNTEAFF	TGTGCCAGCAGTCAGACAGGAAACACTGAAGCTTTCTTT
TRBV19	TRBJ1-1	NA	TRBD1	CASNDRVRAEAFF	TGTGCCAGTAACGACAGGGTTAGAGCTGAAGCTTTCTTT
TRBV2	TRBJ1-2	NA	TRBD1	CASSEFQGGGYTF	TGTGCCAGCAGTGAGTTCCAGGGGGGTGGCTACACCTTC
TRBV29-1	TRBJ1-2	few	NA	CSALGGGDGYTF	TGCAGCGCCCTCGGGGGTGGGGATGGCTACACCTTC
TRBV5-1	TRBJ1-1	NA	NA	CASSLADRYLAEAFF	TGCGCCAGCAGCTTGGCCGACAGGTATCTGGCTGAAGCTTTCTTT
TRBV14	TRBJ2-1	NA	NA	CASSQYRGGDEQFF	TGTGCCAGCAGCCAGTATAGAGGAGGTGATGAGCAGTTCTTC
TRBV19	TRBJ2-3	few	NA	CASSTRPRSKFTDTQYF	TGTGCCAGTAGTACCCGTCCTCGGTCGAAGTTCACAGATACGCAGTATTTT
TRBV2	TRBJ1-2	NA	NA	CASSSPGRGGSYGYTF	TGTGCCAGCAGTTCCCCGGGGAGAGGGGGGTCCTATGGCTACACCTTC
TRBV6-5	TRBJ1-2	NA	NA	CASSPDYGYTF	TGTGCCAGCAGTCCCGACTATGGCTACACCTTC
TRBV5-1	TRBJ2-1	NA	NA	CASSLDSYNEQFF	TGCGCCAGCAGCCTGGACTCTTACAATGAGCAGTTCTTC